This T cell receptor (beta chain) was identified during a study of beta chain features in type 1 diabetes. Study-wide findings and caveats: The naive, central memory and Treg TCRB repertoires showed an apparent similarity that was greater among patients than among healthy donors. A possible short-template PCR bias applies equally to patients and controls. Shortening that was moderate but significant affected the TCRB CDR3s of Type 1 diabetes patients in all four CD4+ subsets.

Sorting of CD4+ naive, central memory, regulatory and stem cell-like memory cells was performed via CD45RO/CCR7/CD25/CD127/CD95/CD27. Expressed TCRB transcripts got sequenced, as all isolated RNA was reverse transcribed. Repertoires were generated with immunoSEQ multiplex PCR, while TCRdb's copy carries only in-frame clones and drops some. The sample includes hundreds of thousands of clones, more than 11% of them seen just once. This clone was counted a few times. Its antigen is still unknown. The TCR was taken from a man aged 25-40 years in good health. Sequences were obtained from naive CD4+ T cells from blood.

CDR3 protein: CAWSVRYTQYF. The CDR3 DNA sequence: TGTGCCTGGAGTGTGAGGTATACGCAGTATTTT. The chain carries TRBV30 and TRBJ2-3; D uncertain. CDR3 length: 11 residues. V was pared by 0 bases and J by 7 bases, with 5 bases between. The V gene's germline CDR1 is GTSNPN and CDR2 SVGIG (reference sequence). Full variable domain (outside the CDR3, taken from reference TRBV30 and TRBJ2-3): SQTIHQWPATLVQPVGSPLSLECTVEGTSNPNLYWYRQAAGRGLQLLFYSVGIGQISSEVPQNLSASRPQDRQFILSSKKLLLSDSGFYLCAWSVRYTQYFGPGTRLTVL.